The source of this T cell receptor beta chain is a study of shared clonotypes between healthy human individuals. Each subset's genomic DNA was shared equally among a number of immunoSEQ plates. TCRdb's table, derived via immunoSEQ multiplex PCR, lists solely in-frame clones and lacks some. The profile shows around 700,000 clones, around 72% of them singletons. Findings and caveats of the study: A limitation of the genetic and exposure-history diversity represented arose from few donors.

Trimming took off 1 base at V and 6 bases at J, with 7 bases between the two ends. The CDR3 extends over 14 amino acids. Germline V gene data show CDR1 as MNHEY and CDR2 as SMNVEV (reference sequence). Remarks on this clone: Its antigen is unknown.

The V call is TRBV27, the J call TRBJ1-6, with D tentatively TRBD1 (5 bases). This receptor was identified in a woman aged 25 to 45 in good health. Material: memory CD4+ T cells sorted from blood. Subset indicated: CD45RA-negative fraction. The CDR3 here is CASSLFGGNSPLHF. The CDR3 DNA follows: TGTGCCAGCAGTTTATTCGGGGGTAATTCACCCCTCCACTTT.